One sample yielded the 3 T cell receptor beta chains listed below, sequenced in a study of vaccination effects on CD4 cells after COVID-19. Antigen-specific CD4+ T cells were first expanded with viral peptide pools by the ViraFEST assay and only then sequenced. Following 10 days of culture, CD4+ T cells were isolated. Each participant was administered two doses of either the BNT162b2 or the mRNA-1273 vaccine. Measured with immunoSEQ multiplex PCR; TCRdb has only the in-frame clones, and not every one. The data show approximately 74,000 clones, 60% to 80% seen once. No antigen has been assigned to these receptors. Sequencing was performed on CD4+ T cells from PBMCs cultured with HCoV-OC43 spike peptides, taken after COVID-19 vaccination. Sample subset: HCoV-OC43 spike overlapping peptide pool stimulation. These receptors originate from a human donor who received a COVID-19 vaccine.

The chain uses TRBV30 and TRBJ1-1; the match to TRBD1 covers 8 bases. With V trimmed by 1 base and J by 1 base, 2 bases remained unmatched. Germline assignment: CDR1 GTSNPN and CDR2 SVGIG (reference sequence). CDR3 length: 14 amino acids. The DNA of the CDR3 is TGTGCCTGGAGTGCAGACAGGGGGAACACTGAAGCTTTCTTT. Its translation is CAWSADRGNTEAFF. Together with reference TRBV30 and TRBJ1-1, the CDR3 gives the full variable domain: SQTIHQWPATLVQPVGSPLSLECTVEGTSNPNLYWYRQAAGRGLQLLFYSVGIGQISSEVPQNLSASRPQDRQFILSSKKLLLSDSGFYLCAWSADRGNTEAFFGQGTRLTVV.

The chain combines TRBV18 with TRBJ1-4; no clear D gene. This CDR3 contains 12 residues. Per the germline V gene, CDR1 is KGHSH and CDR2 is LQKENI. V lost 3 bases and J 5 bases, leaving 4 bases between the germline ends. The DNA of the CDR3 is TGTGCCAGCTCACCTGAAAATGAAAAACTGTTTTTT. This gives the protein CASSPENEKLFF.

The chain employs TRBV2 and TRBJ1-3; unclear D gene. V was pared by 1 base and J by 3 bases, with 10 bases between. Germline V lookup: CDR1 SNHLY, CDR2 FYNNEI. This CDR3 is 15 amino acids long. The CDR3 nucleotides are TGTGCCAGCAGTGAAGTGGCCTCCGGTGGAAACACCATATATTTT. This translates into CASSEVASGGNTIYF. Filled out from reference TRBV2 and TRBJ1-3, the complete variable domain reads EPEVTQTPSHQVTQMGQEVILRCVPISNHLYFYWYRQILGQKVEFLVSFYNNEISEKSEIFDDQFSVERPDGSNFTLKIRSTKLEDSAMYFCASSEVASGGNTIYFGEGSWLTVV.